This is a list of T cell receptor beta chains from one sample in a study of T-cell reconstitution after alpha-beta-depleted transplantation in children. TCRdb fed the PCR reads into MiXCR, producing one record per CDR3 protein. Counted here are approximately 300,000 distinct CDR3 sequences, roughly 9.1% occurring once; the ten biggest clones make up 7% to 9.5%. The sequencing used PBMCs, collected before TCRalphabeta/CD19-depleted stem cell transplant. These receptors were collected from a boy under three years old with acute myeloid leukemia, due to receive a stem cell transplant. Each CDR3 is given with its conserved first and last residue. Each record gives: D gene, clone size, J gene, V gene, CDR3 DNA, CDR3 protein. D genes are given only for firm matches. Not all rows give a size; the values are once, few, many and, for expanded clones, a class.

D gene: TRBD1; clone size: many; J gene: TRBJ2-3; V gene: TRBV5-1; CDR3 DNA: TGCGCCAGCAGCTCGGACAGGGGAAAGGATACGCAGTATTTT; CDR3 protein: CASSSDRGKDTQYF
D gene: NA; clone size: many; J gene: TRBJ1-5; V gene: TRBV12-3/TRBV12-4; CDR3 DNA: TGTGCCAGCAGTTTTTGGGCGGGACGGGGCGATCAGCCCCAGCATTTT; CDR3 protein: CASSFWAGRGDQPQHF
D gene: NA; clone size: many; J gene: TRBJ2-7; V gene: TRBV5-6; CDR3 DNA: TGTGCCAGCAGCACGGGTCGGGATGCGAAGCAGTACTTC; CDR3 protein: CASSTGRDAKQYF
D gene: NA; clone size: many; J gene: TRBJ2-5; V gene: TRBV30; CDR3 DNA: TGTGCCTGGGGGCCGGGACGGCCCCAAGAGACCCAGTACTTC; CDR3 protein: CAWGPGRPQETQYF
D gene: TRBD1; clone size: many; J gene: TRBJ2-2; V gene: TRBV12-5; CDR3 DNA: TGTGCTAGTGGTTCGGGACAGCCCGGGGAGCTGTTTTTT; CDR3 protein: CASGSGQPGELFF
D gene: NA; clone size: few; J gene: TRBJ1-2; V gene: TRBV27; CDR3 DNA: TGTGCCAGCAGTTTGAATGGACAGTTCGGTGGCTACACCTTC; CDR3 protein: CASSLNGQFGGYTF
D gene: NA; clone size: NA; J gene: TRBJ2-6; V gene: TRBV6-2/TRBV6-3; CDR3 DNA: TGTGCCAGCAGTTTGGGCTGGCTGAATTCTGGGGCCAACGTCCTGACTTTC; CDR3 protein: CASSLGWLNSGANVLTF
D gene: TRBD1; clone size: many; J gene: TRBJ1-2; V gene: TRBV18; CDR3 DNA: TGTGCCAGCTCGACAGGGCCCTCTAACTATGGCTACACCTTC; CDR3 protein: CASSTGPSNYGYTF
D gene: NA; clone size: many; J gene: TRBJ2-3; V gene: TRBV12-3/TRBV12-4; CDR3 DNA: TGTGCCAGCAGTTTGGATGGGGGGAGCACAGATACGCAGTATTTT; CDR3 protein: CASSLDGGSTDTQYF
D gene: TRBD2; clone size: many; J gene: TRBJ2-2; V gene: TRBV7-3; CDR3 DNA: TGTGCCAGCAGCTTAGACGGCGGGGGGTACACCGGGGAGCTGTTTTTT; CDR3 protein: CASSLDGGGYTGELFF
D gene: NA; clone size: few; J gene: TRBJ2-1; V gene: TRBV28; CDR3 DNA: TGTGCCAGCAGTTTTGTAGAGGTTTCCTACAATGAGCAGTTCTTC; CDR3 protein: CASSFVEVSYNEQFF
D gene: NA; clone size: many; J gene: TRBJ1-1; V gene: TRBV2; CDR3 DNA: TGTGCCAGCAGTGTATATGGGGGAAAGGGCACTGAAGCTTTCTTT; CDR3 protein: CASSVYGGKGTEAFF
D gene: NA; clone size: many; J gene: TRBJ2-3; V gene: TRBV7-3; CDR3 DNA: TGTGCCAGCAGCGTCACAGGAGGGGGCACAGATACGCAGTATTTT; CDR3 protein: CASSVTGGGTDTQYF
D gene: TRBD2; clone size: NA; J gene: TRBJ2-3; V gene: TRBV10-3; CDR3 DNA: TGTGCCATCAGTGGGACTAGCGGGGGGCCCAGCACAGATACGCAGTATTTT; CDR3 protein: CAISGTSGGPSTDTQYF
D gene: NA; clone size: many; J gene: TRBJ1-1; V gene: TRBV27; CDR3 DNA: TGTGCCAGCAGTCCCCATTCGGGTCCATCGGGAAACACTGAAGCTTTCTTT; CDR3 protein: CASSPHSGPSGNTEAFF
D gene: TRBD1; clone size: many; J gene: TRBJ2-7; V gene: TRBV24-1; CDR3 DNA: TGTGCCACCAGTGATTTGCGGGACAGGGCGGGCGAGCAGTACTTC; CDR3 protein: CATSDLRDRAGEQYF
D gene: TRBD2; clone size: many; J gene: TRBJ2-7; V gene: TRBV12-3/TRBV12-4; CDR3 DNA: TGTGCCAGCAGTTTTTTTTGGCGGGGGGGCTCCTACGAGCAGTACTTC; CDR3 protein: CASSFFWRGGSYEQYF
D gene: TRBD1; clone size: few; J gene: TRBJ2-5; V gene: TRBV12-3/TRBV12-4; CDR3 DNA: TGTGCCAGCAGTTCGAAGACAGGGGTGGAAGAGACCCAGTACTTC; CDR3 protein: CASSSKTGVEETQYF
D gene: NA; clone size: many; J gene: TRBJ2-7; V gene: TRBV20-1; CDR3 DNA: TGCAGTCCCCGCTTCCGGGCCCAGGGGTACTTC; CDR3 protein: CSPRFRAQGYF
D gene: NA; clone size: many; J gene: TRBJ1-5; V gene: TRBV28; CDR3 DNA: TGTGCCAGCAGTTCCCTTTCAGGGGTGGATCAGCCCCAGCATTTT; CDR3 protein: CASSSLSGVDQPQHF
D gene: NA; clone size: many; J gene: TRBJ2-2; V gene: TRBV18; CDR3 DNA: TGTGCCAGCTCACCACCGGCCCGGCCCTTACTGTTTTTT; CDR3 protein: CASSPPARPLLFF
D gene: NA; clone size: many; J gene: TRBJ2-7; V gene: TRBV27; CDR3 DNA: TGTGCCAGCAGTCGGGACGTAAAACGCTACGAGCAGTACTTC; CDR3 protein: CASSRDVKRYEQYF
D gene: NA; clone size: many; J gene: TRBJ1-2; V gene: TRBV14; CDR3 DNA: TGTGCCAGCAGCCAAGCAGGGGACTTCTATGGCTACACCTTC; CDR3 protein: CASSQAGDFYGYTF
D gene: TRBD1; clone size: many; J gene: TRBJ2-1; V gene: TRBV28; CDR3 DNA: TGTGCCAGCCCCAAGGCGGGACAGGGCTTCACGTCCTCCTACAATGAGCAGTTCTTC; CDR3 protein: CASPKAGQGFTSSYNEQFF
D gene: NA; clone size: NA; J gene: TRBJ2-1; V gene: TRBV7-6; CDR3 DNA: TGTGCCAGCAGCCCGAATTCCGGGGACAACTCCTACAATGAGCAGTTCTTC; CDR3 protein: CASSPNSGDNSYNEQFF
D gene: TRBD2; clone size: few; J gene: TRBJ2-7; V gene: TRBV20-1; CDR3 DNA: TGCAGTGCCTCGAGCGGGGGGGCATTCCACGAGCAGTACTTC; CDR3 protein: CSASSGGAFHEQYF
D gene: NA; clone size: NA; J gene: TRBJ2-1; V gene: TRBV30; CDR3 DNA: TGTGCCTGGAGTGTCCGAGGGTCAGGGGTCAGTGAGCAGTTCTTC; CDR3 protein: CAWSVRGSGVSEQFF
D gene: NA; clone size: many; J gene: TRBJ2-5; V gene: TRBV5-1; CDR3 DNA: TGCGCCAGCAGCGCGAGCGGACCTCAAGAGACCCAGTACTTC; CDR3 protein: CASSASGPQETQYF
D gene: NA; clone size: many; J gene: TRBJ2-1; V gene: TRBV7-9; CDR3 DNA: TGTGCCAGCAGCTCAGACCTTGGACAGGGAGGGAATGAGCAGTTCTTC; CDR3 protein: CASSSDLGQGGNEQFF
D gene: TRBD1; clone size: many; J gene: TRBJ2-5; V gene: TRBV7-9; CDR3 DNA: TGTGCCAGCAGCACCAAGGGACAGGGAAGAGAGACCCAGTACTTC; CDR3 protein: CASSTKGQGRETQYF
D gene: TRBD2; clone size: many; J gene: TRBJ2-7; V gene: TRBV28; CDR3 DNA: TGTGCCAGCAGGGGAACTAGCGGGAGATCCTACGAGCAGTACTTC; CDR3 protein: CASRGTSGRSYEQYF
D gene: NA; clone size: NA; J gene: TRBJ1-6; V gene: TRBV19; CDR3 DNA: TGTGCCAGTAGTATAGAAGACAATAATTCACCCCTCCACTTT; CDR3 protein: CASSIEDNNSPLHF
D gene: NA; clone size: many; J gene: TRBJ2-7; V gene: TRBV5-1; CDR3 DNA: TGCGCCAGCAGCTTGGATGCGGGCGAATACTACGAGCAGTACTTC; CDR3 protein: CASSLDAGEYYEQYF
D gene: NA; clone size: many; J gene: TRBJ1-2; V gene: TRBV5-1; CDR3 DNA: TGCGCCAGCAGCTTGGGGCAGGGAAGGCCCTATGGCTACACCTTC; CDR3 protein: CASSLGQGRPYGYTF
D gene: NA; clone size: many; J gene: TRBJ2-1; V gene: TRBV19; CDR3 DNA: TGTGCCAGTAGTATGGGCGCTGGCTCCTACAATGAGCAGTTCTTC; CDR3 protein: CASSMGAGSYNEQFF
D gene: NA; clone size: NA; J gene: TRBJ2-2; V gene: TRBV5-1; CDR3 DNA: TGCGCCAGCAGCTCCTACCTGGGACGACTCACCGGGGAGCTGTTTTTT; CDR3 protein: CASSSYLGRLTGELFF
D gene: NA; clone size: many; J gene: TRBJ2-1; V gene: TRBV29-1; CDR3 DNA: TGCAGCGTTGTGGGAGTTGCCTACAATGAGCAGTTCTTC; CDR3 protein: CSVVGVAYNEQFF
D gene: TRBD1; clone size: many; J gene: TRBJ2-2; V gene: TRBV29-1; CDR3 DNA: TGCAGCGTCCGGACAGGGGCTGGGGAGCTGTTTTTT; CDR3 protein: CSVRTGAGELFF
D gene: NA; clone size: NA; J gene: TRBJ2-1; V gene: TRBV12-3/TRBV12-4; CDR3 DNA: TGTGCCAGCAGACCACAGGGCGGCAATGAGCAGTTCTTC; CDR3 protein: CASRPQGGNEQFF
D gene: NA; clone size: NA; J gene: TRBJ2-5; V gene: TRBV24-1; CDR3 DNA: TGTGCCACCAGTGATACTGGCGGGACACAAGAGACCCAGTACTTC; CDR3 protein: CATSDTGGTQETQYF